The entry below describes one T cell receptor (beta chain). This record comes from a study of OX40 agonist ivuxolimab in advanced cancers. The wider study: Patients received ivuxolimab, an agonistic anti-OX40 (CD134) antibody.

Here immunoSEQ multiplex PCR was the method, and the copy in TCRdb shows in-frame clones only, minus some. The profile shows around 68,000 clones, 85% to 90% of them singletons. The CDR3 length is 13 residues. V lost 1 base, J lost 3 bases, and 7 bases lay in between. Germline assignment: CDR1 SGHTA and CDR2 FQGNSA. The chain is built from TRBV7-2 and TRBJ2-7; TRBD1 is a possible D gene (5 bases). The source material was CD4+ or CD8+ T cells sorted from blood, sampled in a trial of the OX40 agonist ivuxolimab. This TCR derives from an adult with an advanced solid tumor such as melanoma, head and neck, liver or kidney cancer. CDR3 in amino acids: CASSLGTFYEQYF. The CDR3 DNA is TGTGCCAGCAGCTTAGGGACATTCTACGAGCAGTACTTC. Combining the CDR3 with reference TRBV7-2 and TRBJ2-7 gives the whole variable domain GAGVSQSPSNKVTEKGKDVELRCDPISGHTALYWYRQSLGQGLEFLIYFQGNSAPDKSGLPSDRFSAERTGGSVSTLTIQRTQQEDSAVYLCASSLGTFYEQYFGPGTRLTVT.